This record concerns one TCR beta chain sequence. Distinct nucleotide sequences in the sample also encode this CDR3. The data originate from a study of blood T cell repertoires in COVID-19. At the level of the study: The United States, Italy and Spain were the sources of the acute and convalescent COVID-19 samples. Sample material is recorded as cDNA or gDNA derived from T cells, B-cell-depleted T cells, or PBMCs.

Original processing methods: Reference gene primer amplification gave estimated nucleated cell counts. This table comes from immunoSEQ multiplex PCR, and its TCRdb copy is limited to in-frame clones, with some not included. That table supplies the V and J calls and clone size; D and trimming were determined from the DNA. The sample carries over 350,000 clones, roughly 89% recorded once. Germline V CDR1 and CDR2: SGDLS, YYNGEE. This CDR3 is 14 amino acids long. The germline V and J ends were trimmed by 0 bases and 0 bases, with 6 bases remaining between them. This TCR was sampled from a woman younger than 45 with active or convalescent COVID-19. Sequencing was carried out using peripheral blood. The rearrangement links TRBV9 to TRBJ1-1, with a tentative D call TRBD1 (5 bases). CDR3 bases: TGTGCCAGCAGCGTAGGACAGTTGAACACTGAAGCTTTCTTT. This sequence encodes CASSVGQLNTEAFF.